This T cell receptor (beta chain) emerged from a study of cytomegalovirus exposure and HLA in healthy donors. Assay used: immunoSEQ multiplex PCR; TCRdb lists only in-frame clones, some missing. The sample has over 150,000 clones, about 86% seen once. Germline CDR1 and CDR2: SGHRS and YFSETQ. Trimming removed 3 bases from V and 0 bases from J; junction bases left unmatched: 5. This CDR3 comprises 15 residues. Input material: PBMCs. The chain joins TRBV5-1 to TRBJ2-5, with 7 nucleotides matching TRBD1. The sequence was collected from a man younger than 30 in good health and CMV-seropositive. This CDR3 is CASSSRQGYQETQYF. The CDR3 coding sequence is TGCGCCAGCAGCTCCAGACAGGGCTACCAAGAGACCCAGTACTTC.